One and the same sample provided the 7 T cell receptor beta chains below, sequenced in a study of T cell responses to AZD1222 COVID-19 vaccine. Measured with immunoSEQ multiplex PCR; TCRdb has only the in-frame clones, and not every one. The data show around 99,000 clones, roughly 90% seen once. The starting material was peripheral blood, obtained on day 0 of AZD1222 vaccination. The receptors here all came from an adult in good health.

The J gene is TRBJ2-1, the V gene TRBV7-2; TRBD1 agrees at 9 bases. This CDR3 spans 14 amino acids. Looked up from germline, CDR1 is SGHTA and CDR2 is FQGNSA. Trimming at V came to 4 bases and at J to 9 bases, leaving 7 bases not matched to a gene. CDR3 amino acids: CASSSHRGRIEQFF. As DNA, the CDR3 is TGTGCCAGCAGCTCTCACAGGGGGCGGATTGAGCAGTTCTTC.

In regard to this clone: Relative to the germline gene, one junction end is altered; a read error may explain this. Written as DNA, the CDR3 is TGCGCCAGCAGCTTGGCCCGTCAGCGAACCTACGAGCAGTATTTC. Amino acid sequence: CASSLARQRTYEQYF. The V gene is TRBV5-1, the J gene TRBJ2-7; D gene ambiguous. The length of the CDR3 is 15 residues. CDR1 and CDR2 (germline): SGHRS, YFSETQ.

J is TRBJ2-3 and V is TRBV7-2; D is unresolved. CDR1 is SGHTA, CDR2 FQGNSA, per germline. The CDR3 runs 14 residues. Trimming left V 5 bases short and J 4 bases short, with 13 bases between. The CDR3 region is CASSPSLGPDTQYF. CDR3 in DNA: TGTGCCAGCAGCCCATCTCTAGGCCCAGATACGCAGTATTTT. Variable domain in full (rest from reference TRBV7-2 and TRBJ2-3): GAGVSQSPSNKVTEKGKDVELRCDPISGHTALYWYRQSLGQGLEFLIYFQGNSAPDKSGLPSDRFSAERTGGSVSTLTIQRTQQEDSAVYLCASSPSLGPDTQYFGPGTRLTVL.

The sample holds one count of this clone. The chain carries TRBV20-1 and TRBJ2-5; D may correspond to TRBD1 or TRBD2 (5 bases each). CDR1 and CDR2 (germline): DFQATT, SNEGSKA (reference sequence). The V end was cut by 3 bases, the J end by 3 bases, with 17 bases between. The CDR3 has 15 amino acids. The CDR3 protein is CSASWGSASEETQYF. CDR3 nucleotide sequence: TGCAGTGCTAGTTGGGGGTCGGCCTCGGAAGAGACCCAGTACTTC.

This chain joins TRBV28 and TRBJ2-6; no clear D. Trimming removed 0 bases from V and 0 bases from J, with 9 bases in between. This CDR3 has 17 amino acids. CDR1 and CDR2 (germline): MDHEN, SYDVKM. This CDR3 is CASSLWTASSGANVLTF. The CDR3 coding sequence is TGTGCCAGCAGTTTATGGACTGCTAGCTCTGGGGCCAACGTCCTGACTTTC. Variable domain in full (rest from reference TRBV28 and TRBJ2-6): DVKVTQSSRYLVKRTGEKVFLECVQDMDHENMFWYRQDPGLGLRLIYFSYDVKMKEKGDIPEGYSVSREKKERFSLILESASTNQTSMYLCASSLWTASSGANVLTFGAGSRLTVL.

CDR3 sequence: CASSQDEGDPAFF. In DNA, the CDR3 is TGTGCCAGCAGCCAAGATGAAGGGGACCCAGCTTTCTTT. This chain links TRBV14 with TRBJ1-1, with D perhaps TRBD1 (5 bases). The germline V gene encodes CDR1 SGHDN and CDR2 FVKESK. V was pared by 0 bases and J by 10 bases, with 12 bases between. This CDR3 is 13 amino acids long.

This CDR3 reads CASSNPLTGINTGELFF. The CDR3, as DNA: TGTGCCAGCAGCAACCCCCTAACAGGGATTAACACCGGGGAGCTGTTTTTT. V and J are TRBV7-6 and TRBJ2-2; weak D call: TRBD1 (6 bases). The V gene lost 5 bases and the J gene lost 2 bases, with 18 bases spanning the gap. This CDR3 comprises 17 residues. Germline loops: CDR1 SGHVS, CDR2 FNYEAQ.